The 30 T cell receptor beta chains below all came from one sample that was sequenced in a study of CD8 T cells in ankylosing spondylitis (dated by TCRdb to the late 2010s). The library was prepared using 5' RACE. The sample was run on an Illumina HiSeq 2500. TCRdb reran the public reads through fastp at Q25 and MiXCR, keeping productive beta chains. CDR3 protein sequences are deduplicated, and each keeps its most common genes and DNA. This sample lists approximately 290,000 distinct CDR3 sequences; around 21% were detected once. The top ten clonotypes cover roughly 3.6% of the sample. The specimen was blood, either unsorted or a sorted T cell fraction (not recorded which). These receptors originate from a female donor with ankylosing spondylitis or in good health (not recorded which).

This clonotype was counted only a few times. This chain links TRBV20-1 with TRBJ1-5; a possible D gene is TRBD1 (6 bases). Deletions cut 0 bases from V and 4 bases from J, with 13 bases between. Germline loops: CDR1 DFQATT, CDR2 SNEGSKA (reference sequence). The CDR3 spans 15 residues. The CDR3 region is CSARDPRGGNQPQHF. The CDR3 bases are TGCAGTGCTAGAGATCCCCGAGGGGGGAATCAGCCCCAGCATTTT.

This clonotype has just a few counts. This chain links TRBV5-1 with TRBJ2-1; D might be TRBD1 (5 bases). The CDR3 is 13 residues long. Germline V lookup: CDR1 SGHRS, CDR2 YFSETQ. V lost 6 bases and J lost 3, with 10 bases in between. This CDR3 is CASTEDSYNEQFF. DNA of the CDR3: TGCGCCAGCACTGAAGACAGCTACAATGAGCAGTTCTTC.

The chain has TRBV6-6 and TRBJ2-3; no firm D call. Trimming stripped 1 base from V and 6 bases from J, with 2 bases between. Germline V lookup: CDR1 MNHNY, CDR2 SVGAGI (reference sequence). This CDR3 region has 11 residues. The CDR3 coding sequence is TGTGCCAGCAGTTACTTCGATACGCAGTATTTT. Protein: CASSYFDTQYF.

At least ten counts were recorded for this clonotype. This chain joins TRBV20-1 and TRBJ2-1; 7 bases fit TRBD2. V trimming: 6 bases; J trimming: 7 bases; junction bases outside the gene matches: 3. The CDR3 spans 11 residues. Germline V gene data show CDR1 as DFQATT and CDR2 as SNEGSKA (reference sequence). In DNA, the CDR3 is TGCAGTGCACCCGGGAGGAATGAGCAGTTCTTC. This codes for CSAPGRNEQFF.

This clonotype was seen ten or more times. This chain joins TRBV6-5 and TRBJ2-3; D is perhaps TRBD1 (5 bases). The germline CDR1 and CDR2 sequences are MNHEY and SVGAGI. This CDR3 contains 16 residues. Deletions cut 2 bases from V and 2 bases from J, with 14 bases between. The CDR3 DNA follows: TGTGCCAGCAGTTACGGGAACGGACACCACACAGATACGCAGTATTTT. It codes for CASSYGNGHHTDTQYF.

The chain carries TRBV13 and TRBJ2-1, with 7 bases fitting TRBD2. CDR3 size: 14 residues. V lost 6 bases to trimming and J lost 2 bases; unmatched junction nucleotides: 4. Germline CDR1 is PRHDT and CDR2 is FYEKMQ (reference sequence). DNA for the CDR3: TGTGCCAGCAGGAGAGCGGGAACCTACAATGAGCAGTTCTTC. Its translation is CASRRAGTYNEQFF.

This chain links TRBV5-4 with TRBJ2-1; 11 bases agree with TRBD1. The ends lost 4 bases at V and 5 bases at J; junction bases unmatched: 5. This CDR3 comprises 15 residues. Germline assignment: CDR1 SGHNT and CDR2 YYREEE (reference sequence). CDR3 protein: CASSRDRGTHNEQFF. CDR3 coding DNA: TGTGCCAGCAGCCGGGACAGGGGGACTCACAATGAGCAGTTCTTC.

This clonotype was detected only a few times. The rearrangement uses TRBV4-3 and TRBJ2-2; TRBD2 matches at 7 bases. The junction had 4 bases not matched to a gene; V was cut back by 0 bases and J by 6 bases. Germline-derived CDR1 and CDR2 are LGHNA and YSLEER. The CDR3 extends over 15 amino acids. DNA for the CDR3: TGCGCCAGCAGCCAAGATAACCGGGGGGCCGGGGAGCTGTTTTTT. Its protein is CASSQDNRGAGELFF.

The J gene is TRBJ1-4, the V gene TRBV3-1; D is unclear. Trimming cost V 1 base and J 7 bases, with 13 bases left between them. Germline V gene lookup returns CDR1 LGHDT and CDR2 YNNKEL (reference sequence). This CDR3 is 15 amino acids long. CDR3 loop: CASSQGDWRGEKLFF. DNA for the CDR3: TGTGCCAGCAGCCAAGGAGACTGGCGGGGTGAAAAACTGTTTTTT.

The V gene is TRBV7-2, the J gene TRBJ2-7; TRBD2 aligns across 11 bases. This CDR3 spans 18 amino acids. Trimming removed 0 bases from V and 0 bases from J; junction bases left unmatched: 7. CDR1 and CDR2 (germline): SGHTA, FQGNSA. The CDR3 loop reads CASSLASTSGGPSYEQYF. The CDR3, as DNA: TGTGCCAGCAGCTTAGCGTCAACTAGCGGGGGACCCTCCTACGAGCAGTACTTC.

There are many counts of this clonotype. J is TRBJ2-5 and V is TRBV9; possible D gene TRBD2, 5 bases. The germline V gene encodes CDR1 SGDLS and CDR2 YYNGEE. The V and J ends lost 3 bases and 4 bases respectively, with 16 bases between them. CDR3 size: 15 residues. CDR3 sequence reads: CASSGLDWSGETQYF. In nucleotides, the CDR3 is TGTGCCAGCAGCGGGTTGGACTGGAGCGGAGAGACCCAGTACTTC.

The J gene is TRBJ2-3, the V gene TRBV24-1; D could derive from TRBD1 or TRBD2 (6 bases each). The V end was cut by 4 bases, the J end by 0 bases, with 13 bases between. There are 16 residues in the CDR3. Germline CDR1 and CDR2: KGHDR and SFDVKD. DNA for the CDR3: TGTGCCACCAGTGACCCAGGGGAGGCGAGCACAGATACGCAGTATTTT. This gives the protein CATSDPGEASTDTQYF.

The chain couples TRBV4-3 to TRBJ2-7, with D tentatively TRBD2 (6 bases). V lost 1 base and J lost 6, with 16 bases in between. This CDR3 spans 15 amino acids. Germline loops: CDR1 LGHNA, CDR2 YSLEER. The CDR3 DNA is TGCGCCAGCAGCCAAGCCGGCGGGAAAGGACTCGAGCAGTACTTC. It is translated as CASSQAGGKGLEQYF.

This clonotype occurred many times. The DNA for the CDR3 is TGTGCCAGCTCACCACGGGCAGACCACAATCAGCCCCAGCATTTT. It yields the protein CASSPRADHNQPQHF. The chain uses TRBV18 and TRBJ1-5; D is undetermined. Between the trimmed V and J ends, which lost 1 base and 3 bases, there was a span of 10 bases. The CDR3 extends over 15 amino acids. Germline V gene sequence: CDR1 KGHSH, CDR2 LQKENI.

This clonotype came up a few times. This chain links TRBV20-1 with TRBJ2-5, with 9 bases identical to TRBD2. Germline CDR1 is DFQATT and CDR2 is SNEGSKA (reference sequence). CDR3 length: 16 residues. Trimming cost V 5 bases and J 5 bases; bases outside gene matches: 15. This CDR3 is CSAARRAGGRFETQYF. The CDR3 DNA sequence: TGCAGTGCTGCCCGAAGGGCGGGAGGGCGTTTTGAGACCCAGTACTTC.

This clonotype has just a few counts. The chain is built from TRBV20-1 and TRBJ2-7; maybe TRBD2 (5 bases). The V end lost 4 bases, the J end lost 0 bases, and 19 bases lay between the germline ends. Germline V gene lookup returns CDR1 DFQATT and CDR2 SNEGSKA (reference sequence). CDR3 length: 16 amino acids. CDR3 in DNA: TGCAGTGCTATACGCGACGGGATTTCAAACTCCTACGAGCAGTACTTC. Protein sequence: CSAIRDGISNSYEQYF.

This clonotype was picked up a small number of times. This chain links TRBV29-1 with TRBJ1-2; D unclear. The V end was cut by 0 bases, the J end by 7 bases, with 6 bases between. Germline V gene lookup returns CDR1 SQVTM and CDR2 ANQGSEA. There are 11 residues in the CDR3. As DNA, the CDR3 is TGCAGCGTTGAAGATCTGGGTGGCTACACCTTC. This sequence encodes CSVEDLGGYTF.

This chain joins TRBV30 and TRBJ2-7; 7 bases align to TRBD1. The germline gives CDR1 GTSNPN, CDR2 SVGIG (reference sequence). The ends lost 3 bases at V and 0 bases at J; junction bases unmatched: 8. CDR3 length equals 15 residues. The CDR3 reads CAWSPGQPSSYEQYF. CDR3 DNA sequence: TGTGCCTGGAGCCCGGGACAGCCCAGCTCCTACGAGCAGTACTTC.

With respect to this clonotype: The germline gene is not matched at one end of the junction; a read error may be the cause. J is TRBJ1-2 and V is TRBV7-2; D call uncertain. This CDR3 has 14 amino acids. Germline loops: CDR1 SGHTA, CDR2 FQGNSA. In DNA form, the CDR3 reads TGTGCCAGCAGCCCAGAGAGAGCTAACTATGGCTACACTTTC. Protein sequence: CASSPERANYGYTF.

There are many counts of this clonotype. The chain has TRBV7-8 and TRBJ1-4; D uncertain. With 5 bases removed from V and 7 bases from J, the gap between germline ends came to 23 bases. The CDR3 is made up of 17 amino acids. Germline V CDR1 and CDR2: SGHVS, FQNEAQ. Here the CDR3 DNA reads TGTGCCAGCAGCCTCCTGGCCCGGCTCCGAGGAGGTGAAAAACTGTTTTTT. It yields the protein CASSLLARLRGGEKLFF.

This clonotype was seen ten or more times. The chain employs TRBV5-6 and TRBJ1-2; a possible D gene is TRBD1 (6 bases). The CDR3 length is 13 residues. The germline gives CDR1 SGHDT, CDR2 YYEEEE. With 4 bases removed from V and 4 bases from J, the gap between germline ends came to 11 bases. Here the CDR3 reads CASSLQGPYGYTF. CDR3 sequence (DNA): TGTGCCAGCAGCCTACAGGGCCCCTATGGCTACACCTTC.

The DNA for the CDR3 is TGTGCCACTCGCGGGAGTAACAATGAGCAGTTCTTC. This sequence encodes CATRGSNNEQFF. The rearrangement joins TRBV10-3 to TRBJ2-1, with TRBD2 identical over 7 bases. Germline assignment: CDR1 ENHRY and CDR2 SYGVKD. V lost 10 bases to trimming and J lost 5 bases; unmatched junction nucleotides: 5. The CDR3 runs to 12 residues.

CDR3 sequence reads: CASSLLGDTEAFF. CDR3 DNA sequence: TGCGCCAGCAGCTTGCTCGGAGACACTGAAGCTTTCTTT. The V and J genes are TRBV5-1 and TRBJ1-1, with no clear D. V was trimmed by 1 base and J by 3 bases, leaving 7 bases between them. The CDR3 has 13 amino acids. CDR1 is SGHRS and CDR2 is YFSETQ in the germline V gene.

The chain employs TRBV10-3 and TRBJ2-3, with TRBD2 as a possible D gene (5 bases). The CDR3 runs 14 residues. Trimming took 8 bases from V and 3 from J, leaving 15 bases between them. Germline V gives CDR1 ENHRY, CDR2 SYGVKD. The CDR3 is CAIWQRKDTDTQYF. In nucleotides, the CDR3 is TGTGCCATCTGGCAGCGGAAGGATACAGATACGCAGTATTTT.

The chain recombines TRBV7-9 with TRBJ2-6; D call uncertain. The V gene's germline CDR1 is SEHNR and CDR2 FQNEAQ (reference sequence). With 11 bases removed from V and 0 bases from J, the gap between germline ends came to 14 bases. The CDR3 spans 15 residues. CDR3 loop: CASTLGSSGANVLTF. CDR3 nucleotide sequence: TGTGCCTCTACCCTGGGGTCCTCTGGGGCCAACGTCCTGACTTTC. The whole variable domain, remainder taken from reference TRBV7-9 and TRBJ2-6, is DTGVSQNPRHKITKRGQNVTFRCDPISEHNRLYWYRQTLGQGPEFLTYFQNEAQLEKSRLLSDRFSAERPKGSFSTLEIQRTEQGDSAMYLCASTLGSSGANVLTFGAGSRLTVL.

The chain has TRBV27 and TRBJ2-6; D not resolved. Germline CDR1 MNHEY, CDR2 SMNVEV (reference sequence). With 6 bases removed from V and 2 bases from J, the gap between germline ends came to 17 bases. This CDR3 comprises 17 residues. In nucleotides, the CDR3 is TGTGCCAGCAGCCCTTGGACGGGCGCCCCTGGGGCCAACGTCCTGACTTTC. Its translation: CASSPWTGAPGANVLTF.

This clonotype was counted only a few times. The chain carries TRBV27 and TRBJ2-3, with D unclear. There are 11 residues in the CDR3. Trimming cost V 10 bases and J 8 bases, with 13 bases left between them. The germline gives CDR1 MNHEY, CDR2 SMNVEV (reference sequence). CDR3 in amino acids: CATPIFATQYF. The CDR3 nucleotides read TGTGCCACCCCGATTTTTGCTACGCAGTATTTT.

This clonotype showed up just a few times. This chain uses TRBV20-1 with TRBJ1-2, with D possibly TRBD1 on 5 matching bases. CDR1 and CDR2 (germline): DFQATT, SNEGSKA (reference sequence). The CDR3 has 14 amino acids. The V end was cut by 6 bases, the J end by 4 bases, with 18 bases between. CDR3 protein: CSARGLQRGYGYTF. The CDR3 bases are TGCAGTGCCCGGGGACTCCAAAGGGGCTATGGCTACACCTTC.

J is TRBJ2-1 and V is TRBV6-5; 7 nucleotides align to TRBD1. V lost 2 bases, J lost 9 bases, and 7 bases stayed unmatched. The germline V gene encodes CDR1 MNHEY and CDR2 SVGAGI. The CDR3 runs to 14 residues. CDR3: CASSYNRGRGEQFF. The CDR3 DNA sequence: TGTGCCAGCAGTTACAACAGGGGTCGGGGTGAGCAGTTCTTC.

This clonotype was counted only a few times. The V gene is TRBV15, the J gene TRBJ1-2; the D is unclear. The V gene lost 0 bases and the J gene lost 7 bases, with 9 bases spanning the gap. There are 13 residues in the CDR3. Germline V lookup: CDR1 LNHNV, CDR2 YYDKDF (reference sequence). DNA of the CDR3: TGTGCCACCAGCAGAGATATAGGGAGTGGCTACACCTTC. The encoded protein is CATSRDIGSGYTF.